The next 8 T cell receptor beta chains were all read from a single sample in a study of blood T cell repertoires in COVID-19. Produced via immunoSEQ multiplex PCR; TCRdb's table is partial and in-frame only. The table has hundreds of thousands of clones, approximately 90% seen once. The sample taken for sequencing was peripheral blood. The receptors were gathered from a man aged 55 to 70 who had recovered from COVID-19.

This clone was observed a single time. CDR3 loop: CASSLTTGRDGYTF. Written as DNA, the CDR3 is TGCGCCAGCAGCTTGACTACAGGGAGGGATGGCTACACCTTC. The chain combines TRBV5-1 with TRBJ1-2; maybe TRBD1 (6 bases). CDR1 is SGHRS and CDR2 is YFSETQ in the germline V gene. V dropped 1 base and J dropped 6 bases, with 13 bases sitting between them. This CDR3 region has 14 residues.

This chain links TRBV11-2 with TRBJ1-3; D gene unclear. Germline V gene data show CDR1 as SGHAT and CDR2 as FQNNGV. The CDR3 covers 14 residues. V lost 4 bases, J lost 4 bases, and 11 bases lay in between. CDR3 sequence reads: CASSSLDGGNTIYF. CDR3 coding DNA: TGTGCCAGCAGCTCTCTAGACGGGGGAAACACCATATATTTT.

The chain is built from TRBV9 and TRBJ2-4, with a tentative D call TRBD1 (5 bases). Germline V lookup: CDR1 SGDLS, CDR2 YYNGEE. The CDR3 is made up of 15 amino acids. Trimming took off 5 bases at V and 3 bases at J, with 15 bases between the two ends. The CDR3 loop is CASSDMGQGKNIQYF. The CDR3 DNA sequence: TGTGCCAGCAGTGATATGGGGCAGGGCAAAAACATTCAGTACTTC.

This sequence joins TRBV28 and TRBJ2-1; a weak D match, TRBD2 (6 bases). CDR1 is MDHEN, CDR2 SYDVKM, per germline. The V end lost 2 bases, the J end lost 6 bases, and 8 bases lay between the germline ends. The CDR3 sequence is 13 residues long. The CDR3 loop reads CASSLGLTNEQFF. CDR3 in DNA: TGTGCCAGCAGTTTAGGACTAACCAATGAGCAGTTCTTC.

The count of this clone is one. The rearrangement joins TRBV18 to TRBJ2-2; D possibly corresponds to TRBD2 (6 bases). V was cut by 6 bases and J by 2 bases, with 16 bases left in between. Germline-derived CDR1 and CDR2 are KGHSH and LQKENI. The CDR3 is made up of 16 amino acids. The chain's CDR3 is CASSPLAADNTGELFF. The DNA for the CDR3 is TGTGCCAGCTCCCCGTTAGCGGCCGATAACACCGGGGAGCTGTTTTTT.

The chain employs TRBV7-6 and TRBJ2-7; possibly TRBD1 for D (6 bases). Germline loops: CDR1 SGHVS, CDR2 FNYEAQ. The V gene lost 3 bases and the J gene lost 0 bases, with 12 bases spanning the gap. CDR3 size: 15 residues. CDR3 nucleotides: TGTGCCAGCAGCTTTCACCAGGGGACCTCCTACGAGCAGTACTTC. Translation gives CASSFHQGTSYEQYF.

The chain carries TRBV12-3 or TRBV12-4 and TRBJ1-2, with TRBD1 matching over 7 bases. Trimming at V came to 3 bases and at J to 8 bases, leaving 6 bases not matched to a gene. There are 13 residues in the CDR3. The CDR3 sequence is CASSLIAGGGYTF. The CDR3 bases are TGTGCCAGCAGTTTGATCGCAGGGGGAGGCTACACCTTC.

The chain links TRBV7-6 to TRBJ1-3; TRBD1 matches 8 bases. V was pared by 1 base and J by 0 bases, with 11 bases of the junction left unmatched. This CDR3 contains 19 residues. Germline-derived CDR1 and CDR2 are SGHVS and FNYEAQ. This CDR3 reads CASSLGVYPGQVSGNTIYF. In DNA, the CDR3 is TGTGCCAGCAGCTTAGGGGTATACCCGGGACAGGTCTCTGGAAACACCATATATTTT.